Reported below is one T cell receptor beta chain. What it recognizes is unknown. These data come from a study of shared clonotypes between healthy human individuals. About the research overall: A couple of female and three male donors aged 18 to 49 were enrolled.

The test was conducted at deep level. Original processing methods: Without quality scores, immunoSEQ junctional reads could not be filtered like full-length reads. Clones were read by immunoSEQ multiplex PCR, and TCRdb kept only the in-frame ones, dropping some. D and trimming come from the DNA, and the V and J calls and clone size come from that table. The profile shows some 530,000 clones, 81% of them singletons. Points from the study as a whole: Having only a few donors restricted how much genetic and exposure-history diversity was captured.

With 5 bases removed from V and 3 bases from J, the gap between germline ends came to 19 bases. This CDR3 region has 16 residues. Germline-derived CDR1 and CDR2 are SGHAT and FQNNGV. The chain is built from TRBV11-2 and TRBJ1-1; no clear D. Sequencing input: PBMCs. The sequence came from a woman aged 40-49 years in good health. Some clones in this sample may be carry-over from other donors' samples. The DNA for the CDR3 is TGTGCCAGCAGCCCAACTACGGGAAGGTTCGACACTGAAGCTTTCTTT. This translates into CASSPTTGRFDTEAFF.